Following are 30 T cell receptor beta chains from one sample sequenced in a study of cytomegalovirus exposure and HLA in healthy donors. With 60 Vbeta and 13 Jbeta primers, the PCR was carried out. Sequencing used immunoSEQ multiplex PCR; TCRdb keeps in-frame clones, though not all of them. The table has about 83,000 clones, roughly 76% seen once. Sequenced sample: PBMCs. The receptors shown here come from a young woman in good health and CMV-seronegative.

This clone appeared a single time. The V gene is TRBV29-1, the J gene TRBJ2-7, with D perhaps matching TRBD1 (7 bases). The CDR3 extends over 12 amino acids. Trimming took off 6 bases at V and 2 bases at J, with 11 bases between the two ends. CDR1 SQVTM and CDR2 ANQGSEA come from the germline V gene. The CDR3 loop is CSVEGAPYEQYF. CDR3 nucleotides: TGCAGCGTGGAGGGGGCCCCCTACGAGCAGTACTTC.

This clone has a handful of counts. The chain uses TRBV5-1 and TRBJ2-7; 8 bases map to TRBD1. This CDR3 comprises 14 residues. Germline V gene data show CDR1 as SGHRS and CDR2 as YFSETQ. Trimming removed 4 bases from V and 3 bases from J; junction bases left unmatched: 6. The CDR3 DNA follows: TGCGCCAGCAGCCTCGGACAGGGTTACTACGAGCAGTACTTC. Translating it yields CASSLGQGYYEQYF.

This clone was found once. The chain couples TRBV6-5 to TRBJ1-6; D perhaps matches TRBD1 (5 bases). CDR3 size: 13 residues. CDR1 and CDR2 (germline): MNHEY, SVGAGI. The V end lost 0 bases, the J end lost 11 bases, and 8 bases lay between the germline ends. The CDR3 DNA sequence: TGTGCCAGCAGTTACTCGCAGGGTCCACCCCTCCACTTT. Protein sequence: CASSYSQGPPLHF.

The rearrangement joins TRBV18 to TRBJ2-5; maybe TRBD1 (6 bases). The J call may be in error: the DNA end matches TRBJ2-7 better. The CDR3 sequence is 13 residues long. Germline loops: CDR1 KGHSH, CDR2 LQKENI. CDR3 in amino acids: CASSPQGNYEQYF. The CDR3 nucleotides read TGTGCCAGCTCACCTCAGGGGAACTACGAGCAGTACTTC.

The chain has TRBV11-3 and TRBJ2-5; D remains unclear. Per the germline V gene, CDR1 is SGHNT and CDR2 is YENEEA. The CDR3 loop spans 13 amino acids. Between the trimmed V and J ends, which lost 1 base and 4 bases, there was a span of 7 bases. The CDR3 here is CASSLVRGETQYF. For the CDR3, the DNA is TGTGCCAGCAGCTTAGTGCGTGGAGAGACCCAGTACTTC.

This chain links TRBV27 with TRBJ2-1; the match to TRBD1 covers 7 bases. V shed 5 bases and J 0 bases; nucleotides not matched to a gene: 7. The germline CDR1 and CDR2 sequences are MNHEY and SMNVEV (reference sequence). The CDR3 length is 16 residues. The CDR3 loop reads CASSPLGQSSYNEQFF. Here the CDR3 DNA reads TGTGCCAGCAGTCCCTTGGGACAGAGCTCCTACAATGAGCAGTTCTTC.

V and J are TRBV9 and TRBJ2-1, with D tentatively TRBD1 (6 bases). Germline CDR1 and CDR2: SGDLS and YYNGEE. The V end lost 5 bases, the J end lost 9 bases, and 15 bases lay between the germline ends. The CDR3 is 13 amino acids. The CDR3 here is CASSEGGVGEQFF. CDR3 DNA sequence: TGTGCCAGCAGTGAAGGGGGAGTAGGTGAGCAGTTCTTC. Together with reference TRBV9 and TRBJ2-1, the CDR3 gives the full variable domain: DSGVTQTPKHLITATGQRVTLRCSPRSGDLSVYWYQQSLDQGLQFLIQYYNGEERAKGNILERFSAQQFPDLHSELNLSSLELGDSALYFCASSEGGVGEQFFGPGTRLTVL.

In the case of this clone: Sequence at one end of the junction differs from germline and may be a read error. J is TRBJ2-7 and V is TRBV7-9; TRBD1 matches at 7 bases. In germline, CDR1 is SEHNR, CDR2 FQNEAQ (reference sequence). The length of the CDR3 is 16 residues. DNA for the CDR3: TGTTCCAGCAGCTTAGGGAGACAGGGTTGGTCCGGCGAGCAGTACTTC. This codes for CSSSLGRQGWSGEQYF.

Here the CDR3 reads CASSPIAGPYEQYF. For the CDR3, the DNA is TGTGCCAGCAGCCCTATAGCGGGGCCCTACGAGCAGTACTTC. V usage is TRBV7-9 and J usage is TRBJ2-7; 8 positions match TRBD2. CDR3 size: 14 residues. The V and J ends lost 5 bases and 2 bases, in that order; junction bases with no gene match: 5. CDR1 and CDR2 from the germline V gene are SEHNR and FQNEAQ (reference sequence).

The chain links TRBV19 to TRBJ2-1; 7 bases align to TRBD2. Germline V gives CDR1 LNHDA, CDR2 SQIVND (reference sequence). The CDR3 length is 16 residues. Trimming removed 3 bases from V and 4 bases from J; junction bases left unmatched: 9. Here the CDR3 DNA reads TGTGCCAGTAGTATGGGTCGCGGGAGAGAGTACAATGAGCAGTTCTTC. Translated, it gives CASSMGRGREYNEQFF. The entire variable domain, with the rest obtained from reference TRBV19 and TRBJ2-1, is as follows: DGGITQSPKYLFRKEGQNVTLSCEQNLNHDAMYWYRQDPGQGLRLIYYSQIVNDFQKGDIAEGYSVSREKKESFPLTVTSAQKNPTAFYLCASSMGRGREYNEQFFGPGTRLTVL.

The chain carries TRBV7-2 and TRBJ2-1; TRBD2 aligns across 9 bases. CDR3 length equals 14 residues. Germline V gene lookup returns CDR1 SGHTA and CDR2 FQGNSA. V lost 5 bases to trimming and J lost 9 bases; unmatched junction nucleotides: 8. The CDR3 here is CASSAGLASGEQFF. CDR3 DNA sequence: TGTGCCAGCAGCGCAGGACTAGCGAGTGGTGAGCAGTTCTTC.

This clone has only one observation. The rearrangement links TRBV29-1 to TRBJ2-5; 10 bases agree with TRBD1. Trimming at V came to 3 bases and at J to 7 bases, leaving 8 bases not matched to a gene. From germline, CDR1 is SQVTM and CDR2 ANQGSEA. CDR3 size: 14 residues. The CDR3, as DNA: TGCAGCGTTGAGGGGGACAGGGGTATTCGGACCCAGTACTTC. Encoded protein: CSVEGDRGIRTQYF.

This chain's CDR3 is CASSFGVSAGNYGYTF. For the CDR3, the DNA is TGTGCCAGCAGTTTCGGGGTGTCGGCGGGAAACTATGGCTACACCTTC. This chain joins TRBV28 and TRBJ1-2; the D is unclear. CDR3 length equals 16 residues. V was clipped by 3 bases and J by 2 bases, with 16 bases between them. Germline assignment: CDR1 MDHEN and CDR2 SYDVKM.

This clone was detected a few times. For the CDR3, the DNA is TGTGCCAGCAGATCGCCAGGGGGAGAGACCCAGTACTTC. Protein sequence: CASRSPGGETQYF. The rearrangement uses TRBV28 and TRBJ2-5; TRBD1 matches 7 bases. Germline CDR1 and CDR2: MDHEN and SYDVKM. This CDR3 region has 13 residues. Trimming cost V 6 bases and J 4 bases; bases outside gene matches: 5.

CDR3 protein: CASSKEGAGGEKLFF. In DNA form, the CDR3 reads TGTGCCAGCAGCAAAGAAGGGGCCGGGGGTGAAAAACTGTTTTTT. The J gene is TRBJ1-4, the V gene TRBV21-1. TRBV21-1 is flagged as a pseudogene. The CDR3 runs to 15 residues.

The rearrangement uses TRBV27 and TRBJ1-5, with 7 bases fitting TRBD1. The germline CDR1 and CDR2 sequences are MNHEY and SMNVEV (reference sequence). The CDR3 loop spans 15 amino acids. Trimming cost V 2 bases and J 4 bases; bases outside gene matches: 5. The CDR3 DNA sequence: TGTGCCAGCAGTTTACGACAGGGCCAGAATCAGCCCCAGCATTTT. It specifies CASSLRQGQNQPQHF.

The V call is TRBV21-1, the J call TRBJ2-7; the table's D call, TRBD2, has no DNA check behind it. TRBV21-1 is noted as a pseudogene. This CDR3 is 19 amino acids long. As DNA, the CDR3 is TGTGCCAGCAGCACTCCAAGGGGGACTAGCGGGAGCGCACACTACGAGCAGTACTTC. Protein: CASSTPRGTSGSAHYEQYF.

The V call is TRBV27, the J call TRBJ1-5; no clear D gene. With 3 bases removed from V and 0 bases from J, the gap between germline ends came to 3 bases. The CDR3 is 13 amino acids. CDR1 MNHEY and CDR2 SMNVEV come from the germline V gene (reference sequence). In DNA form, the CDR3 reads TGTGCCAGCAGTTTCAATAGCAATCAGCCCCAGCATTTT. Residues: CASSFNSNQPQHF.

In the case of this clone: The same CDR3 is also encoded by other DNA sequences in this sample. This chain links TRBV7-3 with TRBJ2-5, with D perhaps matching TRBD1 (6 bases). V was trimmed by 5 bases and J by 2 bases, leaving 9 bases between them. CDR1 and CDR2 (germline): SGHTA, FQGTGA. The CDR3 spans 13 residues. The CDR3 reads CASSAGAQETQYF. CDR3 nucleotide sequence: TGTGCCAGCAGCGCAGGGGCTCAAGAGACCCAGTACTTC.

This chain uses TRBV30 with TRBJ2-7; 9 bases map to TRBD2. There are 12 residues in the CDR3. Trimming at V came to 4 bases and at J to 3 bases, leaving 1 base not matched to a gene. CDR1 is GTSNPN, CDR2 SVGIG, per germline (reference sequence). The DNA of the CDR3 is TGTGCCTGGATTAGCGGGGGCTACGAGCAGTACTTC. Translation gives CAWISGGYEQYF.

V is TRBV5-1 and J is TRBJ1-4, with 8 bases matching TRBD1. CDR1 and CDR2 (germline): SGHRS, YFSETQ. The CDR3 is 15 residues long. Trimming removed 3 bases from V and 5 bases from J; junction bases left unmatched: 6. The CDR3 DNA is TGCGCCAGCAGCTGGGTCAGGGGGCAAAATGAAAAACTGTTTTTT. This gives the protein CASSWVRGQNEKLFF. Drawing the rest from reference TRBV5-1 and TRBJ1-4, the complete variable domain is KAGVTQTPRYLIKTRGQQVTLSCSPISGHRSVSWYQQTPGQGLQFLFEYFSETQRNKGNFPGRFSGRQFSNSRSEMNVSTLELGDSALYLCASSWVRGQNEKLFFGSGTQLSVL.

The chain recombines TRBV7-2 with TRBJ2-5; perhaps TRBD2 as D (5 bases). The germline V gene has CDR1 SGHTA and CDR2 FQGNSA. The CDR3 covers 14 residues. Deletions cut 8 bases from V and 1 base from J, with 14 bases between. CDR3 DNA sequence: TGTGCCAGCGGACCGACGAGGGTCCAAGAGACCCAGTACTTC. This gives the protein CASGPTRVQETQYF.

This chain links TRBV19 with TRBJ2-1; D uncertain. Trimming pared 8 bases from V and 9 bases from J, leaving 8 bases between. The CDR3 has 10 amino acids. Germline V gene data show CDR1 as LNHDA and CDR2 as SQIVND (reference sequence). CDR3 sequence reads: CASGPSEQFF. Here the CDR3 DNA reads TGTGCCAGTGGTCCGAGTGAGCAGTTCTTC.

The chain combines TRBV25-1 with TRBJ2-3; 7 bases agree with TRBD1. Germline CDR1 reads MGHDK; CDR2 reads SYGVNS. This CDR3 has 15 amino acids. V trimming: 1 base; J trimming: 5 bases; junction bases outside the gene matches: 6. CDR3 loop: CASSEWVGQRDTQYF. Here the CDR3 DNA reads TGTGCCAGCAGTGAATGGGTGGGACAGCGAGATACGCAGTATTTT.

This clone was seen only a few times. This rearrangement joins TRBV11-2 to TRBJ2-7; 12 bases match TRBD2. The CDR3 runs 19 residues. J was trimmed by 4 bases and V by 5 bases; bases with no gene match: 18. Germline CDR1 is SGHAT and CDR2 is FQNNGV. This CDR3 is CASSDGQGRTSGARYEQYF. In DNA form, the CDR3 reads TGTGCCAGCAGCGACGGACAGGGTCGGACTAGCGGGGCGCGGTACGAGCAGTACTTC.

This clone was detected a few times. This chain connects TRBV4-3 to TRBJ2-3; 10 bases fit TRBD2. The CDR3 is made up of 15 amino acids. Looked up from germline, CDR1 is LGHNA and CDR2 is YSLEER. J lost 2 bases, V lost 8 bases, and 7 bases had no gene match. The chain's CDR3 is CASAQAGGHTDTQYF. DNA for the CDR3: TGCGCCAGCGCCCAAGCGGGAGGGCACACAGATACGCAGTATTTT.

The chain recombines TRBV28 with TRBJ1-4; TRBD1 is a possible D gene (5 bases). V was cut by 6 bases and J by 4 bases, with 9 bases left in between. There are 13 residues in the CDR3. The germline V gene has CDR1 MDHEN and CDR2 SYDVKM. This CDR3 is CASSDSHNEKLFF. CDR3 nucleotide sequence: TGTGCCAGCAGCGACAGCCATAATGAAAAACTGTTTTTT.

The V gene is TRBV7-9, the J gene TRBJ2-7, with 10 nucleotides matching TRBD2. The V gene end was trimmed by 5 bases and the J gene end by 0 bases; junction bases not matched to a gene: 7. The CDR3 consists of 16 residues. Germline assignment: CDR1 SEHNR and CDR2 FQNEAQ (reference sequence). This chain's CDR3 is CASSAGTSVSSYEQYF. Here the CDR3 DNA reads TGTGCCAGCAGCGCCGGGACTAGCGTAAGCTCCTACGAGCAGTACTTC.

The chain uses TRBV27 and TRBJ2-1, with 10 bases that match TRBD2. The J segment lost 5 bases and the V segment lost 5 bases, leaving 9 bases of the junction unmatched. This CDR3 comprises 16 residues. Germline CDR1 and CDR2: MNHEY and SMNVEV (reference sequence). This chain's CDR3 is CASSAASGRRNNEQFF. In nucleotides, the CDR3 is TGTGCCAGCAGTGCCGCTAGCGGGAGACGGAACAATGAGCAGTTCTTC.

This clone has just a few counts. CDR3 DNA: TGTGCCAGCAGTTGGTCGGGCTCAGCGGCTGGGGCCAACGTCCTGACTTTC. As protein: CASSWSGSAAGANVLTF. V and J are TRBV28 and TRBJ2-6; D possibly corresponds to TRBD2 (5 bases). Germline V gene sequence: CDR1 MDHEN, CDR2 SYDVKM. V lost 4 bases, J lost 2 bases, and 15 bases lay in between. The CDR3 covers 17 residues.